This T cell receptor beta chain was obtained from a study of blood T cells in healthy people across ages. Germline-derived CDR1 and CDR2 are SGHRS and YFSETQ. The germline V and J ends were trimmed by 3 bases and 6 bases, with 7 bases remaining between them. This CDR3 is built from 11 residues. This clonotype showed up many times. The amount of total RNA extracted per sample was at least 6 micrograms. Alongside a J-beta primer mix, a sample-barcoded 5' primer served in a second PCR lasting about 7 to 11 cycles. A 12-random-nucleotide template-switch adaptor tagged each cDNA molecule. TCRdb analysed the 5' RACE reads with MiXCR anew, one entry per CDR3 protein. The table records about 930,000 distinct CDR3 sequences, around 29% of them present only once. These sequences were also reported in another study, on T cells of mothers and their children.

This receptor was obtained from a woman in her thirties or forties in good health. The sequenced sample was blood. The chain has TRBV5-1 and TRBJ2-7; D unresolved. CDR3 sequence reads: CASSSSGEQYF. For the CDR3, the DNA is TGCGCCAGCAGCTCTTCCGGCGAGCAGTACTTC.